This TCR beta chain was sequenced in a study of T cells in localized non-small cell lung cancer. The method was immunoSEQ multiplex PCR; TCRdb's version includes in-frame clones alone and lacks a portion of them. The repertoire has roughly 72,000 clones, 80% of them found once; the top ten carry roughly 9%. Points from the study as a whole: Heterogeneity stays possible, as sequencing covered only one tumor region.

Details on this clone: Antigen specificity is unknown.

The CDR3 consists of 16 residues. V was clipped by 5 bases and J by 5 bases, with 21 bases between them. The germline V gene encodes CDR1 MGHDK and CDR2 SYGVNS. The chain links TRBV25-1 to TRBJ2-5, with a possible D match to TRBD2 (7 bases). The clonotype originates from a female donor aged 60 or older with stage I lung adenocarcinoma. Here the sequenced sample was peripheral blood, taken before any cancer treatment. The CDR3 DNA is TGTGCCAGCAGTCGGTGGCGGGGGCCCCAGGGGGAGACCCAGTACTTC. This codes for CASSRWRGPQGETQYF.